These 14 T cell receptor beta chains were all obtained from the same sample, sequenced in a study of blood T cell repertoires in COVID-19. Only in-frame clones appear in the TCRdb table, and some are missing; sequencing was by immunoSEQ multiplex PCR. The table shows roughly 330,000 clones, with about 83% occurring only once. The sequenced sample was peripheral blood. The source is a woman aged 50 to 60 with acute or convalescent COVID-19.

This sequence joins TRBV7-3 and TRBJ2-1, with 14 nucleotides matching TRBD2. The junction had 9 bases not matched to a gene; V was cut back by 5 bases and J by 9 bases. CDR1 and CDR2 (germline): SGHTA, FQGTGA. The CDR3 contains 16 residues. DNA of the CDR3: TGTGCCAGCAGCCCCCGACTAGCGGGAGGGACCGGTGAGCAGTTCTTC. Amino acid sequence: CASSPRLAGGTGEQFF.

The rearrangement links TRBV5-1 to TRBJ2-1; TRBD2 matches 9 bases. Germline V gene sequence: CDR1 SGHRS, CDR2 YFSETQ. The CDR3 runs to 13 residues. V gave up 7 bases and J gave up 6 bases; unmatched junction bases: 5. This chain's CDR3 is CASGREGPNEQFF. The CDR3 DNA reads as TGCGCCAGCGGGCGGGAGGGCCCCAATGAGCAGTTCTTC.

This clone is a singleton in its sample. J is TRBJ1-1 and V is TRBV12-3 or TRBV12-4, with D perhaps matching TRBD1 (6 bases). There are 13 residues in the CDR3. V lost 6 bases to trimming and J lost 5 bases, with 13 bases between them. CDR3 residues: CASRKGVRTEAFF. The CDR3 region has the DNA TGTGCCAGCAGAAAGGGGGTGAGGACTGAAGCTTTCTTT.

Regarding this clone: Different DNA sequences within this sample yield the same CDR3. V is TRBV4-1 and J is TRBJ1-5, with 7 bases lining up with TRBD1. Looked up from germline, CDR1 is MGHRA and CDR2 is YSYEKL. This CDR3 region has 14 residues. After removal of 3 bases from V and 2 bases from J, the junction contained 1 base not matched to a gene. CDR3 region: CASSHTGGNQPQHF. In DNA form, the CDR3 reads TGCGCCAGCAGCCACACAGGGGGCAATCAGCCCCAGCATTTT.

The chain is built from TRBV6-2 or TRBV6-3 and TRBJ1-5; weak D call: TRBD1 (5 bases). Trimming cost V 3 bases and J 7 bases, with 13 bases left between them. The CDR3 runs 14 residues. The V gene's germline CDR1 is MNHEY and CDR2 SVGEGT. CDR3 DNA sequence: TGTGCCAGCAGTTATCTGGGGGGAAGGCAGCCCCAGCATTTT. It encodes CASSYLGGRQPQHF.

J is TRBJ2-3 and V is TRBV4-2; TRBD2 matches 9 bases. Germline V lookup: CDR1 LGHNA, CDR2 YNFKEQ. There are 17 residues in the CDR3. After removal of 3 bases from V and 3 bases from J, the junction contained 10 bases not matched to a gene. CDR3 nucleotides: TGTGCCAGCAGCCAGGACCTGGCGCTAGCGGGAACAGATACGCAGTATTTT. It encodes CASSQDLALAGTDTQYF.

This clone was seen a handful of times. This specimen includes other DNA sequences encoding the same CDR3. V gene TRBV7-3 combines with J gene TRBJ2-5; 7 nucleotides align to TRBD1. After removal of 5 bases from V and 2 bases from J, the junction contained 5 bases not matched to a gene. Germline V gives CDR1 SGHTA, CDR2 FQGTGA. This CDR3 is 14 amino acids long. The CDR3 DNA reads as TGTGCCAGCAGCCCGACAGGGTTACAAGAGACCCAGTACTTC. Its protein product is CASSPTGLQETQYF.

Turning to this clone: This sample includes further DNA sequences coding for the same CDR3. This chain joins TRBV27 and TRBJ1-1, with 7 bases identical to TRBD1. V trimming: 5 bases; J trimming: 1 base; junction bases outside the gene matches: 4. Germline lookup yields CDR1 MNHEY and CDR2 SMNVEV (reference sequence). This CDR3 comprises 14 residues. The CDR3 DNA reads TGTGCCAGCAGTCTCCGACAGGGGAACACTGAAGCTTTCTTT. This sequence encodes CASSLRQGNTEAFF.

This sequence joins TRBV5-8 and TRBJ2-2; possible D gene TRBD1, 5 bases. CDR1 and CDR2 (germline): SGHTS, YDEGEE. The V end lost 0 bases, the J end lost 6 bases, and 12 bases lay between the germline ends. CDR3 length: 15 residues. CDR3 protein: CASSLVGRLAGELFF. The DNA of the CDR3 is TGTGCCAGCAGCTTGGTGGGGCGTTTGGCCGGGGAGCTGTTTTTT.

J is TRBJ2-1 and V is TRBV7-2; 7 nucleotides line up with TRBD2. The CDR3 extends over 15 amino acids. The V segment lost 2 bases and the J segment 7 bases; nucleotides outside the gene matches: 8. The germline gives CDR1 SGHTA, CDR2 FQGNSA. This chain's CDR3 is CASSLWGGSWNEQFF. CDR3 sequence (DNA): TGTGCCAGCAGCTTATGGGGCGGGAGCTGGAATGAGCAGTTCTTC.

The genes are TRBV29-1 and TRBJ1-1; D unresolved. The V and J ends lost 6 bases and 0 bases respectively, with 32 bases between them. The CDR3 has 20 residues. Germline V gene data show CDR1 as SQVTM and CDR2 as ANQGSEA. The CDR3 sequence: CSVAQIELSAFGILNTEAFF. Here the CDR3 DNA reads TGCAGCGTAGCCCAGATCGAATTGAGCGCTTTCGGAATACTGAACACTGAAGCTTTCTTT. Full variable domain (remainder filled in from reference TRBV29-1 and TRBJ1-1): SAVISQKPSRDICQRGTSLTIQCQVDSQVTMMFWYRQQPGQSLTLIATANQGSEATYESGFVIDKFPISRPNLTFSTLTVSNMSPEDSSIYLCSVAQIELSAFGILNTEAFFGQGTRLTVV.

The chain is built from TRBV6-5 and TRBJ1-3; 7 nucleotides line up with TRBD1. CDR1 and CDR2 (germline): MNHEY, SVGAGI. The V and J ends lost 6 bases and 2 bases, in that order; junction bases with no gene match: 7. CDR3 length equals 15 residues. The CDR3 sequence is CASRTLQGAGNTIYF. The CDR3 DNA reads as TGTGCCAGCAGAACTCTCCAGGGGGCTGGAAACACCATATATTTT.

Here the CDR3 reads CASSHKPRDRGLTQPQHF. In DNA form, the CDR3 reads TGCGCCAGCAGTCATAAACCCCGGGACAGGGGGCTCACTCAGCCCCAGCATTTT. The chain employs TRBV23-1 and TRBJ1-5, with 12 bases fitting TRBD1. TRBV23-1 is sorted into the ORF group, with uncertain function. The CDR3 spans 18 residues. J was trimmed by 6 bases and V by 3 bases; bases with no gene match: 12.

This clone was seen only once. This chain joins TRBV6-2 or TRBV6-3 and TRBJ1-6; D perhaps matches TRBD1 (6 bases). CDR3 size: 17 residues. The V end lost 4 bases, the J end lost 0 bases, and 13 bases lay between the germline ends. Per germline, CDR1 MNHEY and CDR2 SVGEGT. The CDR3 DNA follows: TGTGCCAGCAGTTCCCTGGACAGCAGCTCCTATAATTCACCCCTCCACTTT. It specifies CASSSLDSSSYNSPLHF.